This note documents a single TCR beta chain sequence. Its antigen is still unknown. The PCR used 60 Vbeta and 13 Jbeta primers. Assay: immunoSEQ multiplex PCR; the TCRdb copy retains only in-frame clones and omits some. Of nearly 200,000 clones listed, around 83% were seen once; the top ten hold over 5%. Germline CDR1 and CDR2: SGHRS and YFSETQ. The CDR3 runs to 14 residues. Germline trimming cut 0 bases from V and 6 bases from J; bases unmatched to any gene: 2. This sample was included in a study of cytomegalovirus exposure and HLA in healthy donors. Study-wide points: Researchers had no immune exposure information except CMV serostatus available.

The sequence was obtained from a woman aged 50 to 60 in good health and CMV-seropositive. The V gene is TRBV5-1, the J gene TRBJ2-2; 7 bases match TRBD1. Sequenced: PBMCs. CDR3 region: CASSLEQGSGELFF. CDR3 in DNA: TGCGCCAGCAGCTTGGAACAGGGGTCCGGGGAGCTGTTTTTT. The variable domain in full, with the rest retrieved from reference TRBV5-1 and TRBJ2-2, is KAGVTQTPRYLIKTRGQQVTLSCSPISGHRSVSWYQQTPGQGLQFLFEYFSETQRNKGNFPGRFSGRQFSNSRSEMNVSTLELGDSALYLCASSLEQGSGELFFGEGSRLTVL.